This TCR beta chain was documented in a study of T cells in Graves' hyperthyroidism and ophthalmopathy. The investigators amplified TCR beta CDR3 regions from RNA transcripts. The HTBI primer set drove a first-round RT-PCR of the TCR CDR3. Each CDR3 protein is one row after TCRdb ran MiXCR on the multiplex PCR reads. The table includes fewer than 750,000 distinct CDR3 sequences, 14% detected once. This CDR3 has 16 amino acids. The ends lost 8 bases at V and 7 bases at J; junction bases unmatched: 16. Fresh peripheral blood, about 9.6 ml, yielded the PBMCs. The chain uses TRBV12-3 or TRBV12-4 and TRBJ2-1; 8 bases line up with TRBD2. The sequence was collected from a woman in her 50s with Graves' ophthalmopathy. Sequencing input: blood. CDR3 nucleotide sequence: TGTGCCAGCGGGCTGCGGGCGGGAGGCCTGGGGAATGAGCAGTTCTTC. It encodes CASGLRAGGLGNEQFF.